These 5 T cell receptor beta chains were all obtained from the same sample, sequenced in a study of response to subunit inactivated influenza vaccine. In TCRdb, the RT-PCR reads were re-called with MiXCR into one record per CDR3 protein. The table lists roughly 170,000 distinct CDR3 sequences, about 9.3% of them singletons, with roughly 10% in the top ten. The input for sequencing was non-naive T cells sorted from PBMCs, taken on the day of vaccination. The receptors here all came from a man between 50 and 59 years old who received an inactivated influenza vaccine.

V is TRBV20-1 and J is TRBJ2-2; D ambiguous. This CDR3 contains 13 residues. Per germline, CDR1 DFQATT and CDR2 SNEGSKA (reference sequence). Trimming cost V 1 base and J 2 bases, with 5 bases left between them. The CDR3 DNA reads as TGCAGTGCTAGAGGATTTAACACCGGGGAGCTGTTTTTT. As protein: CSARGFNTGELFF.

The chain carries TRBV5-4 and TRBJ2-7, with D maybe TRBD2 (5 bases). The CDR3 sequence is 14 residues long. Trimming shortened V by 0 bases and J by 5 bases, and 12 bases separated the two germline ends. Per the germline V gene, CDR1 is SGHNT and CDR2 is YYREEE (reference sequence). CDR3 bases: TGTGCCAGCAGCTTGGAGCGAGGGAGTCACGAGCAGTACTTC. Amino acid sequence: CASSLERGSHEQYF.

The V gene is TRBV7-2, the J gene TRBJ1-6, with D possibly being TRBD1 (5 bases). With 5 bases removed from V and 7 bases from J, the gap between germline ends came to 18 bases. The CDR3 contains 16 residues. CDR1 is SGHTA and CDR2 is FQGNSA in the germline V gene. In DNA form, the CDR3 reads TGTGCCAGCAGCCCGGGAAGACGGTCAGGGAATTCACCCCTCCACTTT. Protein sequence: CASSPGRRSGNSPLHF.

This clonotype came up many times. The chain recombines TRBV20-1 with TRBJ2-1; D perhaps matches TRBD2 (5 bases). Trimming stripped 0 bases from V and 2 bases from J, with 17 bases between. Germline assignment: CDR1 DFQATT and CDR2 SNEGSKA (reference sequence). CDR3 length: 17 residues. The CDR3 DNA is TGCAGTGCTAGAGAGCATTGGGCGGGTGGGACCTACAATGAGCAGTTCTTC. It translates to CSAREHWAGGTYNEQFF.

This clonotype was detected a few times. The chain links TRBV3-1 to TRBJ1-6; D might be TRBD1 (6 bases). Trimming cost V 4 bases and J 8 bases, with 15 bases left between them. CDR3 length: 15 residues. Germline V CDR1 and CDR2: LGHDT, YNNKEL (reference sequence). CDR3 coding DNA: TGTGCCAGCAGCCGAACCAGGGACAATTATTCACCCCTCCACTTT. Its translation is CASSRTRDNYSPLHF.